The rows below give T cell receptor beta chains drawn from one sample of a study of T cell responses to AZD1222 COVID-19 vaccine. The data were produced by immunoSEQ multiplex PCR, yet TCRdb's version contains in-frame clones alone and is incomplete. In the table there are about 140,000 clones, roughly 93% of which are singletons. The input for sequencing was peripheral blood, taken 28 days after the second AZD1222 dose. The receptors derive from an adult who received the AZD1222 COVID-19 vaccine. Each CDR3 is given with its conserved first and last residue. D genes are given only for firm matches. Clone size is shown for a subset of rows, as once, few, many or a class of expanded clone.

V: TRBV5-1; J: TRBJ1-2; size: .; D: .; DNA: TGCGCCAGCAGCTTGGCCTTACCATATCCTAACTATGGCTACACCTTC; CDR3: CASSLALPYPNYGYTF
V: TRBV7-2; J: TRBJ2-2; size: .; D: TRBD1; DNA: TGTGCCAGCAGCTTCGGGACAGGGGTCACCGGGGAGCTGTTTTTT; CDR3: CASSFGTGVTGELFF
V: TRBV14; J: TRBJ2-1; size: .; D: TRBD2; DNA: TGTGCCAGCAGCCTACTAGCGGGGGGCTACAATGAGCAGTTCTTC; CDR3: CASSLLAGGYNEQFF
V: TRBV6-5; J: TRBJ1-4; size: .; D: .; DNA: TGTGCCATGGGAGGGAGACATGAAAAACTGTTTTTT; CDR3: CAMGGRHEKLFF
V: TRBV7-9; J: TRBJ1-1; size: .; D: .; DNA: TGTGCCAGCAGCTTAGCGGGGGCGGGGACTGAAGCTTTCTTT; CDR3: CASSLAGAGTEAFF
V: TRBV5-1; J: TRBJ1-1; size: few; D: .; DNA: TGCGCCAGCAGCTTGGCCGCGGTCGCGGCTGAAGCTTTCTTT; CDR3: CASSLAAVAAEAFF
V: TRBV6-5; J: TRBJ2-5; size: .; D: .; DNA: TGTGCCAGCAGACCCGGGACGGGAACGGAGACCCAGTACTTC; CDR3: CASRPGTGTETQYF
V: TRBV4-1; J: TRBJ2-7; size: .; D: .; DNA: TGCGCCAGCAGCCTTCTACGTATCTTGGGGCGCCAAAGCTCCTACGAGCAGTACTTC; CDR3: CASSLLRILGRQSSYEQYF
V: TRBV14; J: TRBJ2-1; size: once; D: .; DNA: TGTGCCAGCAGCCAGTCTCCTAGTTGGGGTAGTGAGCAGTTCTTC; CDR3: CASSQSPSWGSEQFF
V: TRBV5-6; J: TRBJ1-2; size: .; D: .; DNA: TGTGCCAGCAGCTTGTCGTACAGGGTGGATGGCTACACCTTC; CDR3: CASSLSYRVDGYTF
V: TRBV10-1; J: TRBJ2-7; size: .; D: .; DNA: TGCGCCAGCAGCGGCGGGACGCACGAGCAGTACTTC; CDR3: CASSGGTHEQYF
V: TRBV6-6; J: TRBJ2-1; size: once; D: .; DNA: TGTGCCAGCAGTTATGAGAACTCCTACAATGAGCAGTTCTTC; CDR3: CASSYENSYNEQFF
V: TRBV12-3/TRBV12-4; J: TRBJ1-1; size: once; D: .; DNA: TGTGCCAGCAGTTTTTCAGCGACTGAAGCTTTCTTT; CDR3: CASSFSATEAFF
V: TRBV3-1/TRBV3-2; J: TRBJ2-7; size: .; D: .; DNA: TGTGCCAGCAGCCGGAACGACTACGAGCAGTACTTC; CDR3: CASSRNDYEQYF
V: TRBV21-1; J: TRBJ2-1; size: .; D: .; DNA: TGTGCCAGCAGCAACGGGGGGAGCTCCTACAATGAGCAGTTCTTC; CDR3: CASSNGGSSYNEQFF
V: TRBV7-9; J: TRBJ1-1; size: .; D: TRBD1; DNA: TGTGCCAGCAGCCTTCAGGGGGGGACTGAAGCTTTCTTT; CDR3: CASSLQGGTEAFF
V: TRBV7-9; J: TRBJ2-1; size: .; D: .; DNA: TGTGCCAGCACCCCCCCACTATCCTACAATGAGCAGTTCTTC; CDR3: CASTPPLSYNEQFF
V: TRBV5-1; J: TRBJ1-3; size: .; D: .; DNA: TGCGCCAGCAGCCCCAGAGTAGAAAGCTTTGGAAACACCATATATTTT; CDR3: CASSPRVESFGNTIYF
V: TRBV10-1; J: TRBJ1-6; size: .; D: .; DNA: TGCGCCAGCAGTCCGGGACTGGGCAATTCACCCCTCCACTTT; CDR3: CASSPGLGNSPLHF
V: TRBV7-3; J: TRBJ1-5; size: few; D: .; DNA: TGTGCCAGCAGCTTAAATGCTAATCAGCCCCAGCATTTT; CDR3: CASSLNANQPQHF